Following are 29 T cell receptor beta chains from one sample sequenced in a study of cytomegalovirus exposure and HLA in healthy donors. Primers for the PCR totalled 60 Vbeta and 13 Jbeta. Only in-frame clones appear in the TCRdb table, and some are missing; sequencing was by immunoSEQ multiplex PCR. The table has approximately 150,000 clones, about 70% seen once. Sequencing input: PBMCs. Every receptor here comes from a man younger than 40 in good health and CMV-seropositive.

The chain combines TRBV7-9 with TRBJ2-3, with 11 bases fitting TRBD2. Germline CDR1 SEHNR, CDR2 FQNEAQ (reference sequence). The CDR3 has 16 residues. V shed 4 bases and J 1 base; nucleotides not matched to a gene: 4. The CDR3 bases are TGTGCCAGCAGCTCACGGGGACTAGCGGGCACAGATACGCAGTATTTT. It translates to CASSSRGLAGTDTQYF.

The chain employs TRBV7-9 and TRBJ2-3, with a weak D call TRBD1 (5 bases). Trimming removed 4 bases from V and 3 bases from J, with 8 bases in between. CDR1 and CDR2 (germline): SEHNR, FQNEAQ (reference sequence). CDR3 length equals 13 residues. The CDR3 reads CASSSTETDTQYF. CDR3 DNA sequence: TGTGCCAGCAGCTCGACAGAGACAGATACGCAGTATTTT.

This clone was counted a few times. The genes are TRBV6-5 and TRBJ2-7, with unresolved D. The CDR3 has 13 residues. In germline, CDR1 is MNHEY, CDR2 SVGAGI. The ends were cut back, 2 bases at V and 7 bases at J, with 12 bases in the middle. In nucleotides, the CDR3 is TGTGCCAGCAGTTACGCTTTAGATCGTGAGCAGTACTTC. This translates into CASSYALDREQYF.

The gene calls are TRBV6-5 and TRBJ1-2; D gene uncertain. Germline CDR1 and CDR2: MNHEY and SVGAGI. This CDR3 comprises 14 residues. Deletions cut 6 bases from V and 2 bases from J, with 13 bases between. This CDR3 reads CASSPEGGNYGYTF. CDR3 nucleotide sequence: TGTGCCAGCAGCCCGGAGGGAGGCAACTATGGCTACACCTTC.

This clone was picked up a small number of times. The chain couples TRBV7-2 to TRBJ2-7; 8 nucleotides align to TRBD2. Germline loops: CDR1 SGHTA, CDR2 FQGNSA. J was trimmed by 6 bases and V by 4 bases; bases with no gene match: 5. The CDR3 extends over 13 amino acids. CDR3 bases: TGTGCCAGCAGCTATGGACTAGCAGGCGAGCAGTACTTC. This codes for CASSYGLAGEQYF. Together with reference TRBV7-2 and TRBJ2-7, the CDR3 gives the full variable domain: GAGVSQSPSNKVTEKGKDVELRCDPISGHTALYWYRQSLGQGLEFLIYFQGNSAPDKSGLPSDRFSAERTGGSVSTLTIQRTQQEDSAVYLCASSYGLAGEQYFGPGTRLTVT.

This chain connects TRBV14 to TRBJ2-7; D remains ambiguous. Between the trimmed V and J ends, which lost 2 bases and 3 bases, there was a span of 5 bases. Per the germline V gene, CDR1 is SGHDN and CDR2 is FVKESK. The CDR3 extends over 12 amino acids. The CDR3 DNA reads as TGTGCCAGCAGCCAATTCAGCTACGAGCAGTACTTC. This codes for CASSQFSYEQYF.

This chain joins TRBV7-2 and TRBJ1-2; 9 bases align to TRBD1. V shed 5 bases, J shed 4 bases, and the junction held 11 bases outside the gene matches. The CDR3 runs to 16 residues. CDR1 is SGHTA and CDR2 is FQGNSA in the germline V gene. The CDR3 sequence: CASSVDWDRAAYGYTF. CDR3 in DNA: TGTGCCAGCAGCGTCGACTGGGACAGGGCAGCCTATGGCTACACCTTC.

The V and J genes are TRBV10-1 and TRBJ1-1, with 8 bases matching TRBD1. V was pared by 7 bases and J by 8 bases, with 3 bases of the junction left unmatched. The CDR3 has 11 amino acids. CDR1 and CDR2 (germline): WNHNN, SYGVQD (reference sequence). The CDR3: CASMQGAEAFF. In nucleotides, the CDR3 is TGCGCCAGCATGCAGGGGGCGGAAGCTTTCTTT.

V is TRBV11-3 and J is TRBJ1-2; D is possibly TRBD1 (5 bases). Looked up from germline, CDR1 is SGHNT and CDR2 is YENEEA. There are 13 residues in the CDR3. The V end was cut by 6 bases, the J end by 7 bases, with 15 bases between. The CDR3 sequence is CASRRGNSAGYTF. In DNA form, the CDR3 reads TGTGCCAGCAGGCGGGGGAATTCGGCTGGCTACACCTTC.

V usage is TRBV27 and J usage is TRBJ2-1; the match to TRBD2 covers 8 bases. The V and J ends lost 11 bases and 15 bases, in that order; junction bases with no gene match: 12. Germline V gene sequence: CDR1 MNHEY, CDR2 SMNVEV (reference sequence). This CDR3 region has 11 residues. CDR3 in DNA: TGTGCCGCACGCTCGGGGGGGCGAGCGTTCTTC. Amino acids: CAARSGGRAFF.

This clone was found once. The chain joins TRBV29-1 to TRBJ1-2; 10 bases are a match to TRBD1. The CDR3 spans 16 residues. CDR1 and CDR2 from the germline V gene are SQVTM and ANQGSEA. After removal of 3 bases from V and 7 bases from J, the junction contained 14 bases not matched to a gene. The CDR3 bases are TGCAGCGTTGATCCGACAGGGGGCTTAGATACTAGTGGCTACACCTTC. It is translated as CSVDPTGGLDTSGYTF.

The V and J genes are TRBV13 and TRBJ1-5, with D perhaps matching TRBD1 (6 bases). The CDR3 length is 14 residues. With 0 bases removed from V and 11 bases from J, the gap between germline ends came to 14 bases. Germline V CDR1 and CDR2: PRHDT, FYEKMQ (reference sequence). CDR3 DNA: TGTGCCAGCAGCTTAGGCAGGGGTGAACGGTCCCAGCATTTT. Translating it yields CASSLGRGERSQHF.

This chain connects TRBV7-8 to TRBJ2-7, with 7 bases matching TRBD1. Trimming at V came to 2 bases and at J to 6 bases, leaving 16 bases not matched to a gene. CDR3 length: 17 residues. Per germline, CDR1 SGHVS and CDR2 FQNEAQ. CDR3 protein: CASSLHPRTGWVSEQYF. CDR3 sequence (DNA): TGTGCCAGCAGCTTACACCCTAGGACAGGTTGGGTCTCCGAGCAGTACTTC.

This clone showed up just a few times. The chain couples TRBV7-6 to TRBJ2-5, with D possibly TRBD1 on 6 matching bases. The germline V gene has CDR1 SGHVS and CDR2 FNYEAQ. V was clipped by 4 bases and J by 5 bases, with 11 bases between them. CDR3 length: 13 amino acids. The CDR3 sequence: CASSSGQRETQYF. CDR3 coding DNA: TGTGCCAGCAGCTCCGGACAGAGGGAGACCCAGTACTTC.

The chain couples TRBV6-1 to TRBJ1-1, with a possible D match to TRBD1 (6 bases). V dropped 7 bases and J dropped 1 base, with 10 bases sitting between them. The CDR3 loop spans 13 amino acids. CDR1 and CDR2 from the germline V gene are MNHNS and SASEGT. CDR3 nucleotide sequence: TGTGCCAGCAAGCGGGACACGAACACTGAAGCTTTCTTT. Its translation is CASKRDTNTEAFF.

J is TRBJ2-5 and V is TRBV27; D is perhaps TRBD1 (5 bases). The J call may not be correct, given that the DNA end is closer to TRBJ2-7. This CDR3 is built from 14 residues. Germline CDR1 and CDR2: MNHEY and SMNVEV (reference sequence). CDR3 in DNA: TGTGCCAGCAGTTTATCCCGGACAAGCTACGAGCAGTACTTC. It codes for CASSLSRTSYEQYF.

V gene TRBV6-5 combines with J gene TRBJ1-2, with a tentative D call TRBD1 (5 bases). Trimming took off 6 bases at V and 4 bases at J, with 18 bases between the two ends. The germline V gene encodes CDR1 MNHEY and CDR2 SVGAGI. The CDR3 consists of 15 residues. This chain's CDR3 is CASSNPGRGFYGYTF. The CDR3 DNA sequence: TGTGCCAGCAGCAATCCGGGACGGGGGTTCTATGGCTACACCTTC.

The J gene is TRBJ2-3, the V gene TRBV2, with 9 bases that match TRBD1. The junction had 4 bases not matched to a gene; V was cut back by 6 bases and J by 3 bases. CDR1 SNHLY and CDR2 FYNNEI come from the germline V gene. The length of the CDR3 is 14 residues. CDR3 protein: CASSRDRVTDTQYF. The CDR3 DNA sequence: TGTGCCAGCAGCCGGGACAGGGTTACAGATACGCAGTATTTT.

V usage is TRBV5-6 and J usage is TRBJ2-5; D is ambiguous. Per the germline V gene, CDR1 is SGHDT and CDR2 is YYEEEE. The CDR3 runs to 13 residues. Trimming left V 1 base short and J 1 base short, with 5 bases between. The DNA of the CDR3 is TGTGCCAGCAGCTTGAGCCCCCAAGAGACCCAGTACTTC. This sequence encodes CASSLSPQETQYF.

This clone was found a few times. J is TRBJ2-6 and V is TRBV2, with D unresolved. The CDR3 consists of 14 residues. V lost 3 bases to trimming and J lost 4 bases, with 7 bases between them. Germline CDR1 SNHLY, CDR2 FYNNEI. CDR3 region: CASSDTAGANVLTF. In nucleotides, the CDR3 is TGTGCCAGCAGTGACACAGCCGGGGCCAACGTCCTGACTTTC.

There are a few counts of this clone. The gene calls are TRBV5-4 and TRBJ2-6, with a tentative D call TRBD2 (6 bases). The CDR3 extends over 18 amino acids. Germline V lookup: CDR1 SGHNT, CDR2 YYREEE (reference sequence). The V end was cut by 3 bases, the J end by 2 bases, with 18 bases between. In DNA, the CDR3 is TGTGCCAGCAGCTGGGGGGAGACAGCCTTGGCTGGGGCCAACGTCCTGACTTTC. This encodes CASSWGETALAGANVLTF.

This clone occurred a few times. This rearrangement joins TRBV9 to TRBJ1-1, with D uncertain. This CDR3 region has 15 residues. The V gene lost 3 bases and the J gene lost 0 bases, with 12 bases spanning the gap. Germline assignment: CDR1 SGDLS and CDR2 YYNGEE. The CDR3 DNA reads as TGTGCCAGCAGCGGATTGGGAGTGGTGAACACTGAAGCTTTCTTT. This codes for CASSGLGVVNTEAFF.

V usage is TRBV11-1 and J usage is TRBJ2-5, with a weak D call TRBD1 (5 bases). Trimming took off 6 bases at V and 1 base at J, with 6 bases between the two ends. Germline V gives CDR1 SGHAT, CDR2 FQDESV (reference sequence). The CDR3 has 12 amino acids. The CDR3: CASRTVQETQYF. In nucleotides, the CDR3 is TGTGCCAGCAGGACAGTCCAAGAGACCCAGTACTTC.

This chain links TRBV28 with TRBJ1-2, with TRBD1 identical over 11 bases. Germline-derived CDR1 and CDR2 are MDHEN and SYDVKM. This CDR3 has 14 residues. With V trimmed by 7 bases and J by 8 bases, 9 bases remained unmatched. The CDR3 region has the DNA TGTGCCAGCAACAGCGGACAGGGGGCGAGAGGCTACACCTTC. This encodes CASNSGQGARGYTF.

The V and J genes are TRBV30 and TRBJ2-7; D may be TRBD2 (6 bases). This CDR3 region has 13 residues. V gave up 5 bases and J gave up 6 bases, with 17 bases separating them. CDR1 and CDR2 (germline): GTSNPN, SVGIG (reference sequence). The chain's CDR3 is CAWDQRVGGEQYF. DNA of the CDR3: TGTGCCTGGGATCAAAGGGTGGGGGGCGAGCAGTACTTC.

The V call is TRBV7-8, the J call TRBJ2-5, with 7 bases identical to TRBD2. Trimming at V came to 6 bases and at J to 5 bases, leaving 15 bases not matched to a gene. This CDR3 has 16 residues. Germline loops: CDR1 SGHVS, CDR2 FQNEAQ. The CDR3 DNA follows: TGTGCCAGCAGTCTGGCGGGAGCCAGGTCAGATGAGACCCAGTACTTC. Translating gives CASSLAGARSDETQYF.

V and J are TRBV6-6 and TRBJ2-5; no definite D call. The J call may be mistaken, given a closer DNA end match to TRBJ2-7. Germline CDR1 is MNHNY and CDR2 is SVGAGI (reference sequence). The CDR3 consists of 14 residues. The DNA of the CDR3 is TGTGCCAGCAGTTACTCTGGAGTACCCTACGAGCAGTACTTC. Translated: CASSYSGVPYEQYF.

The chain has TRBV5-1 and TRBJ1-2; TRBD1 aligns across 12 bases. The CDR3 is 16 amino acids. The V and J ends lost 2 bases and 6 bases, in that order; junction bases with no gene match: 8. In germline, CDR1 is SGHRS, CDR2 YFSETQ. CDR3: CASSLGVGQGADGYTF. CDR3 sequence (DNA): TGCGCCAGCAGCTTAGGGGTGGGACAGGGGGCTGATGGCTACACCTTC.

This clone occurred a few times. The chain carries TRBV11-1 and TRBJ2-7; D is unresolved. The ends were cut back, 1 base at V and 0 bases at J, with 4 bases in the middle. The CDR3 has 13 residues. Germline-derived CDR1 and CDR2 are SGHAT and FQDESV (reference sequence). CDR3 DNA: TGTGCCAGCAGCTTAGGCTACTCCTACGAGCAGTACTTC. Protein: CASSLGYSYEQYF.